The sequence of this TCR beta chain was determined in a study of blood T cell repertoires in COVID-19. Study information: Both acute and convalescent COVID-19 samples were obtained from the United States, Italy and Spain. PBMCs, B-cell-depleted T cells, or T cells were the source of the cDNA or gDNA that made up the material.

Seattle cases were enrolled at active infection and followed longitudinally. Original analysis: Reference gene primer amplification gave estimated nucleated cell counts. The table came from immunoSEQ multiplex PCR; TCRdb's copy has only in-frame clones and leaves some out. That table gives V, J and clone size, and the DNA gave D and trimming. Here the sample spans about half a million clones, 89% being singletons. The length of the CDR3 is 14 residues. Trimming shortened V by 5 bases and J by 1 base, and 12 bases separated the two germline ends. Germline assignment: CDR1 SGHNT and CDR2 YYREEE (reference sequence).

The TCR sequence derives from a man between 18 and 29 years old with COVID-19, enrolled during active disease. The sample comprised peripheral blood. V is TRBV5-4 and J is TRBJ1-1; weak D call: TRBD1 (6 bases). DNA for the CDR3: TGTGCCAGCAGGGGCGGACAGCCGAACACTGAAGCTTTCTTT. This translates into CASRGGQPNTEAFF.